This TCR beta chain was captured by sequencing in a study of response to subunit inactivated influenza vaccine. Regarding the study as a whole: The authors suggested that every seasonal influenza vaccination recruits few new T cells.

Worth noting for this clonotype: Its antigen is still unknown.

MiXCR was run by TCRdb on the RT-PCR reads, yielding one entry per CDR3 protein. The sample has roughly 670,000 distinct CDR3 sequences; about 15% are singletons. This CDR3 region has 15 residues. The germline V gene encodes CDR1 DFQATT and CDR2 SNEGSKA (reference sequence). Germline trimming cut 2 bases from V and 2 bases from J; bases unmatched to any gene: 6. Sequenced here: PBMCs from blood, sampled less than 15 days before vaccination. The rearrangement uses TRBV20-1 and TRBJ2-5; TRBD2 matches 9 bases. The clonotype comes from a man aged 50-59 years who received an inactivated influenza vaccine. The CDR3 DNA follows: TGCAGTGCTAGAAAACGGCTAGCGGGGCAAGAGACCCAGTACTTC. It is translated as CSARKRLAGQETQYF.